A selection of T cell receptor beta chains follows, all from one sample in a study of Ad26.COV2.S vaccination and SARS-CoV-2 variants. Sequenced by immunoSEQ multiplex PCR; TCRdb stores in-frame clones only, minus some. The table records 300,000 to 400,000 clones, roughly 87% of them present only once. The sequencing used peripheral blood, collected in a trial of Ad26.COV2.S vaccine versus placebo. The receptors come from a person aged 18 to 59 who received the Ad26.COV2.S COVID-19 vaccine or a placebo. Each CDR3 is given with its conserved first and last residue. Size is omitted from some rows. Given values are once, few, many or a class for expanded clones.

length	size	V	J	CDR3
13	.	TRBV3-1/TRBV3-2	TRBJ2-5	CASSPGLDETQYF
15	.	TRBV2	TRBJ1-1	CASSPRGDRRTEAFF
14	.	TRBV5-1	TRBJ2-3	CASSSRQVEDTQYF
14	.	TRBV7-8	TRBJ2-1	CASSLAQGQGGRFF
13	.	TRBV29-1	TRBJ1-1	CSVVVMGGTEAFF
12	.	TRBV5-1	TRBJ2-7	CASSYEGYEQYF
14	.	TRBV6-5	TRBJ1-3	CASSYMASGNTIYF
17	.	TRBV27	TRBJ2-7	CASSLSSTSGVGGEQYF
15	.	TRBV5-4	TRBJ2-5	CASSLPGTGEETQYF
15	.	TRBV25-1	TRBJ2-5	CASSQGLAGGQTQYF
13	.	TRBV25-1	TRBJ1-2	CASSGTAPYGYTF
14	.	TRBV7-9	TRBJ2-7	CASSPLAGPYEQYF
16	.	TRBV3-1/TRBV3-2	TRBJ2-1	CASSQEILAGGVEQFF
15	.	TRBV5-1	TRBJ1-1	CASSLEEGQYTEAFF
13	.	TRBV7-9	TRBJ2-1	CASSWTGDNEQFF
17	.	TRBV20-1	TRBJ1-4	CSASVFGTGGLGEKLFF
13	.	TRBV15	TRBJ2-3	CAATTTLTDTQYF
17	.	TRBV5-8	TRBJ1-5	CASSAVVGHSRGQPQHF
16	.	TRBV2	TRBJ1-5	CASSGDGQGSNQPQHF
15	.	TRBV5-4	TRBJ2-7	CASSPGQGRTYEQYF
16	.	TRBV7-9	TRBJ2-7	CASSPLPSGLAYEQYF
15	.	TRBV19	TRBJ2-1	CASGRVAGTPNEQFF
14	.	TRBV4-3	TRBJ1-5	CASSQDRGYQPQHF
16	.	TRBV5-1	TRBJ1-1	CASSLDVTGSPFEAFF
15	.	TRBV18	TRBJ1-1	CASSRYRELDTEAFF
14	.	TRBV7-3	TRBJ2-2	CASSPLSATGELFF
14	once	TRBV11-3	TRBJ2-1	CASSDGGFANEQFF
17	.	TRBV14	TRBJ1-2	CASSQDWRQGVNIGYTF
14	.	TRBV19	TRBJ1-2	CAGNTGGPTGGYTF
14	once	TRBV20-1	TRBJ2-1	CSASITASYNEQFF
14	.	TRBV7-9	TRBJ1-1	CASTDNRGFAEAFF
14	.	TRBV7-9	TRBJ1-4	CASSRGPLNEKLFF
17	.	TRBV7-8	TRBJ1-2	CASRLNGDGLLGYGYTF
14	.	TRBV9	TRBJ2-5	CASSVEGVGETQYF
15	.	TRBV9	TRBJ2-7	CASSSSQGRLYEQYF
14	.	TRBV5-1	TRBJ1-1	CASSLERRDTEAFF
16	few	TRBV6-2/TRBV6-3	TRBJ1-2	CASSYSTPGRKDGYTF
14	.	TRBV4-2	TRBJ1-5	CASSREGSNQPQHF
15	.	TRBV4-2	TRBJ1-5	CASRVSASSNQPQHF
12	once	TRBV25-1	TRBJ1-2	CASSGTDYGYTF
14	.	TRBV4-1	TRBJ1-3	CASSLTGGRNTIYF
15	.	TRBV18	TRBJ2-3	CASSSGGRFTDTQYF